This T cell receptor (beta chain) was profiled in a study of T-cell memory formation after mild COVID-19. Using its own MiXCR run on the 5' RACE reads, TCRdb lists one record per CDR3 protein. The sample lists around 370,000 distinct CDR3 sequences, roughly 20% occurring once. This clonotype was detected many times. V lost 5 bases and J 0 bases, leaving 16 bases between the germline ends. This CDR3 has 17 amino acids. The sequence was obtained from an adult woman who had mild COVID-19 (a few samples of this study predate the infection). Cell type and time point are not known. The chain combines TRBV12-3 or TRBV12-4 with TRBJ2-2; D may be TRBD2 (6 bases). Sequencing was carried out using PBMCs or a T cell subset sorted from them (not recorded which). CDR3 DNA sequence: TGTGCCAGCAGTCAAGGGCGGGGAGGCGCGAACACCGGGGAGCTGTTTTTT. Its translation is CASSQGRGGANTGELFF.